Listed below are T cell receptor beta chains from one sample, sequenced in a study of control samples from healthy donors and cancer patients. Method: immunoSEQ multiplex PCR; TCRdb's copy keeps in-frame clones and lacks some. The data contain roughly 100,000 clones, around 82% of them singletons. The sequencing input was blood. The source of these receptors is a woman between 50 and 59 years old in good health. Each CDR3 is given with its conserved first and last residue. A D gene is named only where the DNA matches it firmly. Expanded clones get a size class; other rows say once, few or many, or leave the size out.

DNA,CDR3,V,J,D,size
TGTGCCAGCAGCGTATGGGTGGGGGGGCATAGCACAGATACGCAGTATTTT,CASSVWVGGHSTDTQYF,TRBV9,TRBJ2-3,.,.
TGTGCCAGCAGCCAGACAGGGTCTGGCTACACCTTC,CASSQTGSGYTF,TRBV3-1/TRBV3-2,TRBJ1-2,TRBD1,.
TGTGCCAGCAGCTTAGAATGGGGTGCCAAAAACATTCAGTACTTC,CASSLEWGAKNIQYF,TRBV7-2,TRBJ2-4,.,.
TGTGCCAGTAAAGCGGGGACGGGGGCAGATACGCAGTATTTT,CASKAGTGADTQYF,TRBV19,TRBJ2-3,TRBD2,.
TGCGCCAGCAGCTTGGGAGGGGACGATACGCAGTATTTT,CASSLGGDDTQYF,TRBV5-1,TRBJ2-3,.,once
TGTGCCAGCAGTTGGACAGGGGAAGAGACCCAGTACTTC,CASSWTGEETQYF,TRBV28,TRBJ2-5,TRBD1,.
TGTGCCAGCAGCTTGGACAGGGGAGCGGCGGAGACCCAGTACTTC,CASSLDRGAAETQYF,TRBV5-4,TRBJ2-5,TRBD1,once
TGTGCCAGCGGGACAGGGGGTGGCTACACCTTC,CASGTGGGYTF,TRBV19,TRBJ1-2,TRBD1,.
TGTGCCAGCAGAAAGACTAGCGGCGACACAGATACGCAGTATTTT,CASRKTSGDTDTQYF,TRBV7-3,TRBJ2-3,TRBD2,.
TGTGCCAGCAGTCCCCCTCGGGCAGGGGGGGTCGGGGAGCTGTTTTTT,CASSPPRAGGVGELFF,TRBV2,TRBJ2-2,.,.
TGTGCCAGCAGCGATGGACAGGGTTTCTATGGCTACACCTTC,CASSDGQGFYGYTF,TRBV3-1/TRBV3-2,TRBJ1-2,TRBD1,once
TGTGCCAGCAGCTTAGAAGACAGGGTGGTTGAGCAGTTCTTC,CASSLEDRVVEQFF,TRBV7-9,TRBJ2-1,TRBD1,.
TGCGCCAGCAGCCATCTGGGGCTAGCGGGAGGGCCGAACACCGGGGAGCTGTTTTTT,CASSHLGLAGGPNTGELFF,TRBV4-1,TRBJ2-2,TRBD2,.
TGTGCCAGCAGCTTCGTCGATTCACGGGGAGCTGGAAACACCATATATTTT,CASSFVDSRGAGNTIYF,TRBV5-6,TRBJ1-3,.,.
TGCGCCAGCAGCTTGGACGCAGGGACCAACACTGAAGCTTTCTTT,CASSLDAGTNTEAFF,TRBV5-1,TRBJ1-1,.,.
TGTGCCAGCAGTCAAACTAGCGGGGGGGAGCAGTTCTTC,CASSQTSGGEQFF,TRBV6-6,TRBJ2-1,TRBD2,.
TGTGCCACCTATAGCGGGAGGGGCCAAGAGACCCAGTACTTC,CATYSGRGQETQYF,TRBV7-2,TRBJ2-5,TRBD2,once
TGCGCCAGCAGCTCCCAGCCTGGGGGGAGCAATCAGCCCCAGCATTTT,CASSSQPGGSNQPQHF,TRBV5-1,TRBJ1-5,.,few
TGCAGTGCTTCGGACAACTACGAGCAGTACTTC,CSASDNYEQYF,TRBV20-1,TRBJ2-7,.,.
TGTGCCAGCAGCGTAGCCTCCGGGAGTGAAAAACTGTTTTTT,CASSVASGSEKLFF,TRBV9,TRBJ1-4,.,.
TGTGCCAGCAGCTTAACCACGGGACGGCAAAATGAGCAGTTCTTC,CASSLTTGRQNEQFF,TRBV7-3,TRBJ2-1,.,.
TGTGCCAGCAGCGTAGTTGGATCCTACAATGAGCAGTTCTTC,CASSVVGSYNEQFF,TRBV9,TRBJ2-1,.,.